The entry below gives a single TCR beta chain sequence along with its context. Antigen: not known. The data were taken from a study of cytomegalovirus exposure and HLA in healthy donors. Findings and caveats of the study: Rare sequences made up most TCRs, while some public TCRs were found in many donors. Productive rates of about 87% or about 30% were seen for most TCR beta V segments in an earlier analysis. Later on, a genetic analysis was performed. It linked a missense variant in DCLRE1C with V- and J-gene trimming of TCR beta.

The PCR employed 60 Vbeta primers together with 13 Jbeta primers. Profiling relied on immunoSEQ multiplex PCR, and the TCRdb table lists in-frame clones only, not all of them. This table has around 150,000 clones, over 75% appearing once. Among the donors, all were healthy bone marrow donors. Germline V lookup: CDR1 SGHAT, CDR2 FQNNGV. The CDR3 is 12 residues long. Trimming took off 5 bases at V and 4 bases at J, with 8 bases between the two ends. This sequence originates from a woman younger than 45 in good health and CMV-seronegative. This chain joins TRBV11-2 and TRBJ1-1; D is unresolved. Sequencing was carried out using PBMCs. Here the CDR3 DNA reads TGTGCCAGCAGCCCCTATCTCACTGAAGCTTTCTTT. Protein product: CASSPYLTEAFF. The full variable domain, rest sourced from reference TRBV11-2 and TRBJ1-1, is EAGVAQSPRYKIIEKRQSVAFWCNPISGHATLYWYQQILGQGPKLLIQFQNNGVVDDSQLPKDRFSAERLKGVDSTLKIQPAKLEDSAVYLCASSPYLTEAFFGQGTRLTVV.